This T cell receptor (beta chain) was sequenced for a study of T-cell memory formation after mild COVID-19. The CDR3 is 13 residues long. Germline V gene lookup returns CDR1 KGHDR and CDR2 SFDVKD. After removal of 7 bases from V and 3 bases from J, the junction contained 4 bases not matched to a gene. Constant-segment primers served in 5'RACE that generated TCR alpha and TCR beta cDNA libraries bearing sample barcodes and UMIs. A single record per CDR3 protein comes from TCRdb applying MiXCR to the 5' RACE reads. The sample lists 400,000 or so distinct CDR3 sequences; around 20% were seen once. Findings of the study overall: Several responding clones turned up in pre-infection memory, indicating that cross-reactive memory may have taken part.

This clonotype was seen only a few times. What it binds is not known. The sequenced material came from PBMCs or a T cell subset sorted from them (not recorded which). This receptor was taken from an adult woman who had mild COVID-19 (a few samples of this study predate the infection). Cell type and time point are not known. This chain connects TRBV24-1 to TRBJ1-2; TRBD1 matches 7 bases. CDR3 nucleotides: TGTGCCACCAGCGCGGGACAGCACTATGGCTACACCTTC. Encoded protein: CATSAGQHYGYTF.